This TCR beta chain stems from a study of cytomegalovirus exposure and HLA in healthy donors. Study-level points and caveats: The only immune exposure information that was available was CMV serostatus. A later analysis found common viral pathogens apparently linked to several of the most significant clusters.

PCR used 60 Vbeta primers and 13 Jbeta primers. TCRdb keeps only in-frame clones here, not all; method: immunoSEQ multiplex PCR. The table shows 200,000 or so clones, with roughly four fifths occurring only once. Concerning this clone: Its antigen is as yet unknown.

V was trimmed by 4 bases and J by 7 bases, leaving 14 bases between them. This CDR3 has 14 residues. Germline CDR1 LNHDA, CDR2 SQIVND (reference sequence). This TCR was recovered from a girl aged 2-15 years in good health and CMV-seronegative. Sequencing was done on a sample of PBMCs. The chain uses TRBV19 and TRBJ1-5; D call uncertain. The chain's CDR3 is CASSTGPPGQPQHF. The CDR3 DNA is TGTGCCAGTAGTACAGGACCCCCGGGGCAGCCCCAGCATTTT.